This TCR beta chain was identified in a study of cytomegalovirus exposure and HLA in healthy donors. Study summary: A previous analysis identified 117 million unique TCR beta sequences derived from some 200 million T cells.

The germline gives CDR1 SGHAT, CDR2 FQNNGV. This CDR3 comprises 15 residues. V lost 5 bases to trimming and J lost 3 bases; unmatched junction nucleotides: 8. It was with 60 Vbeta and 13 Jbeta primers that the PCR ran. This table comes from immunoSEQ multiplex PCR, and its TCRdb copy is limited to in-frame clones, with some not included. The sample shows roughly 120,000 clones, roughly 78% of them seen only once. The sequenced sample was PBMCs. The sequence was collected from a male donor in good health and CMV-seronegative. The V call is TRBV11-2, the J call TRBJ2-7; 9 nucleotides match TRBD1. CDR3 protein: CASSKDRGGSYEQYF. CDR3 nucleotide sequence: TGTGCCAGCAGCAAAGACAGGGGGGGGAGCTACGAGCAGTACTTC.